Listed here are 21 T cell receptor gamma chains from one sample, sequenced in a study of gamma-delta chains in newborns, infants, children. TCRdb re-called the reads via CATT. The data contain some 200 gamma-chain clones, approximately 40% of them singletons. Sequenced: blood. The receptors stem from a child who was a newborn, infant or young child, either healthy, febrile or measles-vaccinated (not recorded which).

This clone is categorized as large (0.1 to 1%). Other nucleotide sequences from this sample produce the same CDR3. The chain has TRGV9 and TRGJ1 or TRGJ2. Here the J gene was assigned by germline matching of the DNA, as TCRdb has none. This CDR3 comprises 12 residues. V was pared by 2 bases and J by 3 bases, with 1 base of the junction left unmatched. Germline assignment: CDR1 GITISATS and CDR2 ISYDGTV (reference sequence). CDR3 in DNA: TGTGCCTTGTGGGAGGCTTATTATAAGAAACTCTTT. It encodes CALWEAYYKKLF.

This clone showed up just a few times. A much larger clone lies one base from this, so it may be a read error. This chain connects TRGV9 to TRGJ1 or TRGJ2. TCRdb lists no J gene, so it was determined here by aligning the DNA to germline. The CDR3 is 14 residues long. Per the germline V gene, CDR1 is GITISATS and CDR2 is ISYDGTV (reference sequence). The CDR3 loop is CALREVRGYYKKLF. CDR3 sequence (DNA): TGTGCCTTGCGGGAGGTGAGGGGTTATTATAAGAAACTCTTT.

This clone was detected only a few times. A much larger clone differs from this one at a single base, so this may be a read error. This rearrangement joins TRGV3 to TRGJP2. Matching the DNA to germline supplied the J gene, which TCRdb does not give. CDR3 size: 18 residues. Germline CDR1 reads VTNTFY; CDR2 reads YDVSTARD (reference sequence). The CDR3 reads CATRDPSRGLSSDWIKTF. As DNA, the CDR3 is TGTGCCACCCGGGACCCATCGAGGGGCCTTAGTAGTGATTGGATCAAGACGTTT.

About this clone: Other DNA sequences of this sample code for an identical CDR3. J is TRGJP2 and V is TRGV3. TCRdb does not report a J gene; here it was assigned by matching the DNA to germline references. V gave up 5 bases and J gave up 2 bases; unmatched junction bases: 2. The CDR3 length is 13 residues. Germline values: CDR1 VTNTFY, CDR2 YDVSTARD (reference sequence). CDR3 in amino acids: CATWASSDWIKTF. Here the CDR3 DNA reads TGTGCCACCTGGGCCAGTAGTGATTGGATCAAGACGTTT.

By sample share, this clone is hyperexpanded. The chain joins TRGV3 to TRGJ1 or TRGJ2. Germline trimming cut 4 bases from V and 0 bases from J; bases unmatched to any gene: 3. Germline CDR1 reads VTNTFY; CDR2 reads YDVSTARD (reference sequence). This CDR3 has 13 amino acids. CDR3 sequence reads: CATWETNYYKKLF. The CDR3 coding sequence is TGTGCCACCTGGGAAACGAATTATTATAAGAAACTCTTT.

This clone counts as large (0.1 to 1%). The genes are TRGV9 and TRGJP. The J gene, missing from TCRdb, was assigned here through DNA to germline matching. This CDR3 is built from 16 residues. V trimming: 3 bases; J trimming: 2 bases; junction bases outside the gene matches: 1. CDR1 is GITISATS and CDR2 is ISYDGTV in the germline V gene (reference sequence). In nucleotides, the CDR3 is TGTGCCTTGTGGGAGAGGCAAGAGTTGGGCAAAAAAATCAAGGTATTT. Translated, it gives CALWERQELGKKIKVF.

This clone is hyperexpanded (1% or more) within its sample. The genes are TRGV9 and TRGJP. The J gene comes from matching the DNA to germline here; TCRdb lacks it. Germline CDR1 and CDR2: GITISATS and ISYDGTV (reference sequence). There are 16 residues in the CDR3. The junction had 2 bases not matched to a gene; V was cut back by 3 bases and J by 3 bases. CDR3 DNA: TGTGCCTTGTGGGAGCCGCAAGAGTTGGGCAAAAAAATCAAGGTATTT. It specifies CALWEPQELGKKIKVF.

By frequency in the sample, this clone is large (0.1 to 1%). The chain carries TRGV8 and TRGJ1 or TRGJ2. TCRdb gives no J gene; it was assigned here by matching the DNA to germline. Germline CDR1 is VENAVY and CDR2 is YDSYNSRV. The CDR3 spans 14 residues. Germline trimming cut 4 bases from V and 0 bases from J; bases unmatched to any gene: 6. The CDR3: CATWEKQNYYKKLF. DNA of the CDR3: TGTGCCACCTGGGAAAAACAGAATTATTATAAGAAACTCTTT.

Comments on this clone: A read error may be the cause here, since a much bigger clone is one base away. The V call is TRGV5, the J call TRGJ1 or TRGJ2. TCRdb carries no J gene annotation; the J gene was assigned here by matching the DNA with germline. Germline V gives CDR1 VINAFY, CDR2 YDVSNSKD. CDR3 length equals 12 residues. CDR3 in DNA: TGTGCCACCCGGGACAGGCCGGGGAAGAAACTCTTT. It is translated as CATRDRPGKKLF.

On this clone: This could be a read error, since a much larger clone is one nucleotide away. Other DNA sequences in this specimen translate into the identical CDR3. V gene TRGV8 combines with J gene TRGJ1 or TRGJ2. Since TCRdb gives no J gene, matching the DNA to germline was used here to assign it. The CDR3 length is 12 residues. The germline V gene encodes CDR1 VENAVY and CDR2 YDSYNSRV. With 0 bases clipped from V and 10 bases from J, the junction kept 6 bases outside the gene matches. The CDR3 nucleotides read TGTGCCACCTGGGATAGGCCCGACAAGAAACTCTTT. Its protein is CATWDRPDKKLF.

This chain links TRGV5 with TRGJ1 or TRGJ2. The J gene is absent in TCRdb and was assigned here via DNA matching to germline. V lost 4 bases, J lost 3 bases, and 9 bases stayed unmatched. Germline CDR1 VINAFY, CDR2 YDVSNSKD. CDR3 length: 14 amino acids. The CDR3 spells CATWERKSYYKKLF. DNA of the CDR3: TGTGCCACCTGGGAGAGGAAAAGTTATTATAAGAAACTCTTT.

About this clone itself: A much larger clone differs from this one at a single base, so this may be a read error. The rearrangement links TRGV9 to TRGJP. TCRdb supplies no J gene; here it was assigned by aligning the nucleotide sequence to germline. From germline, CDR1 is GITISATS and CDR2 ISYDGTV (reference sequence). This CDR3 region has 17 residues. The CDR3 DNA follows: TGTGCCTTGTGGGAGGTGCTGCAAGAGTTGGGCAAAAAAACCAAGGTATTT. It codes for CALWEVLQELGKKTKVF.

On this clone itself: A much larger clone is a single base away; this may be a read error. The chain employs TRGV5 and TRGJ1 or TRGJ2. In the absence of a J gene in TCRdb, the DNA was matched to germline to assign it here. Germline-derived CDR1 and CDR2 are VINAFY and YDVSNSKD. The CDR3 has 12 amino acids. CDR3 sequence reads: CATWGRPGKKLF. CDR3 coding DNA: TGTGCCACCTGGGGCAGGCCGGGGAAGAAACTCTTT.

Worth noting for this clone: A read error may explain this, as a much larger clone is one base away. The rearrangement links TRGV9 to TRGJ1 or TRGJ2. TCRdb gives no J gene; it was assigned here by matching the DNA to germline. The CDR3 runs to 13 residues. Looked up from germline, CDR1 is GITISATS and CDR2 is ISYDGTV (reference sequence). The CDR3 nucleotides read TGTGCCTTGCGGGAGGTTTTATATTATAAGAAACTCTTT. Encoded protein: CALREVLYYKKLF.

Sample share makes this clone hyperexpanded. The chain employs TRGV2 and TRGJ1 or TRGJ2. Because TCRdb records no J gene, it was assigned here through a match of the DNA to germline. Germline CDR1 reads EGSNGY; CDR2 reads YDSYNSKV. V lost 0 bases, J lost 4 bases, and 6 bases stayed unmatched. This CDR3 region has 14 residues. Here the CDR3 reads CATWDGRGYYKKLF. The CDR3 bases are TGTGCCACCTGGGACGGGCGGGGGTATTATAAGAAACTCTTT.

Remarks on this clone: A much more abundant neighbour one base away suggests this may be a read error. The chain joins TRGV9 to TRGJP. The J gene was not available in TCRdb and was assigned here by matching the DNA to germline segments. The CDR3 is made up of 15 amino acids. The germline gives CDR1 GITISATS, CDR2 ISYDGTV (reference sequence). CDR3: CALWEQELGKKNKVF. In nucleotides, the CDR3 is TGTGCCTTGTGGGAGCAAGAGTTGGGCAAAAAAAACAAGGTATTT.

This clone showed up just a few times. One base away lies a much larger clone, so this may be a sequencing read error. The same CDR3 can be traced to other DNA sequences in this sample. The V and J genes are TRGV2 and TRGJ1 or TRGJ2. The J gene is not listed in TCRdb, so it was assigned here from a DNA match to germline. The CDR3 sequence is 16 residues long. Germline V gives CDR1 EGSNGY, CDR2 YDSYNSKV. CDR3 residues: CATWDGQGTVYYKKLF. CDR3 nucleotides: TGCGCCACCTGGGACGGGCAAGGGACCGTTTATTATAAGAAACTCTTT.

With regard to this clone: A read error may account for a junction end that differs from germline. This sample also contains other DNA sequences that code for the same CDR3. This chain connects TRGV2 to TRGJP2. TCRdb supplies no J gene; here it was assigned by aligning the nucleotide sequence to germline. The CDR3 consists of 15 residues. Germline CDR1 and CDR2: EGSNGY and YDSYNSKV. CDR3 amino acids: CATWDGLHSDWIKTF. In DNA form, the CDR3 reads TGTGCTACCTGGGATGGGCTCCATAGTGATTGGATCAAGACGTTT.

By share, this clone counts as large. Here the CDR3 DNA reads TGTGCCTTGTGGGAGGATATATATTATTATAAGAAACTCTTT. Its translation is CALWEDIYYYKKLF. This chain links TRGV9 with TRGJ1 or TRGJ2. Here the J gene was assigned by germline matching of the DNA, as TCRdb has none. Germline assignment: CDR1 GITISATS and CDR2 ISYDGTV (reference sequence). This CDR3 is built from 14 residues. V shed 2 bases and J 2 bases; nucleotides not matched to a gene: 6.

Comments on this clone: This may arise from a read error, as a much more abundant clone is one base away. The chain is built from TRGV9 and TRGJP. The J gene, left out of TCRdb, was set here by checking the DNA against germline. Germline trimming cut 5 bases from V and 4 bases from J; bases unmatched to any gene: 8. The V gene's germline CDR1 is GITISATS and CDR2 ISYDGTV (reference sequence). The CDR3 totals 17 residues. The CDR3 DNA reads TGTGCCTTGTGGGGGCTACCTCAAGAGTTGGGCAAAAAAATCAAGGTATTT. This encodes CALWGLPQELGKKIKVF.

The chain links TRGV2 to TRGJ1 or TRGJ2. The J gene, absent from TCRdb, was called here by matching the DNA to germline. Germline trimming cut 12 bases from V and 0 bases from J; bases unmatched to any gene: 11. This CDR3 has 13 amino acids. Germline CDR1 EGSNGY, CDR2 YDSYNSKV. The CDR3 nucleotides are TGTGCCGCCCGGGACGGGAATTATTATAAGAAACTCTTT. It is translated as CAARDGNYYKKLF.